What follows are 29 T cell receptor beta chains derived from one specimen sequenced in a study of spatial heterogeneity in lung cancer. TCRdb re-called the 5' RACE reads through MiXCR, storing one row per CDR3 protein. The data show some 100,000 distinct CDR3 sequences, 9.5% to 15% seen once. Indicated time point: sample taken at primary tumor resection. The input material, whole RNA from tumor, nontumor lung or frozen PBMC, was sequenced unsorted. This sample comprised PBMCs, obtained at surgery. The source of these receptors is a male donor with early-stage non-small cell lung cancer.

The V gene is TRBV7-2, the J gene TRBJ1-2, with 10 bases that match TRBD1. The germline V gene encodes CDR1 SGHTA and CDR2 FQGNSA. This CDR3 spans 13 amino acids. V was pared by 8 bases and J by 7 bases, with 7 bases of the junction left unmatched. The CDR3 is CASGRQGAFGYTF. DNA of the CDR3: TGTGCCAGCGGGCGACAGGGGGCCTTTGGCTACACCTTC.

A few counts support this clonotype. The chain uses TRBV5-4 and TRBJ2-3; 9 positions agree with TRBD2. V shed 4 bases, J shed 14 bases, and the junction held 8 bases outside the gene matches. The CDR3 runs to 12 residues. Germline CDR1 reads SGHNT; CDR2 reads YYREEE (reference sequence). CDR3 amino acids: CASSAASGIRYF. CDR3 DNA: TGTGCCAGCAGCGCTGCTAGCGGGATTAGGTATTTT.

This clonotype was seen a few times. V and J are TRBV28 and TRBJ2-3; 8 positions match TRBD1. V shed 5 bases, J shed 0 bases, and the junction held 7 bases outside the gene matches. The CDR3 is 16 residues long. Per germline, CDR1 MDHEN and CDR2 SYDVKM. The CDR3 here is CASSLSGTGSTDTQYF. As DNA, the CDR3 is TGTGCCAGCAGTCTATCCGGGACAGGTAGCACAGATACGCAGTATTTT.

This clonotype was detected a few times. The V and J genes are TRBV20-1 and TRBJ2-7, with D possibly matching TRBD1 (6 bases). The CDR3 totals 14 residues. V shed 1 base and J shed 4 bases, with 14 bases lying between them. Germline V CDR1 and CDR2: DFQATT, SNEGSKA (reference sequence). In nucleotides, the CDR3 is TGCAGTGCTAGAGGGGCAGGGGCAACGTACGAGCAGTACTTC. The encoded protein is CSARGAGATYEQYF.

The chain uses TRBV7-9 and TRBJ1-2; D unclear. Looked up from germline, CDR1 is SEHNR and CDR2 is FQNEAQ (reference sequence). V was pared by 0 bases and J by 4 bases, with 6 bases between. This CDR3 spans 13 amino acids. CDR3 bases: TGTGCCAGCAGCTTAGCGGAGGCCTATGGCTACACCTTC. It is translated as CASSLAEAYGYTF.

This clonotype was seen more than once but under ten times. CDR3 protein: CASSSHGGSSMNEQFF. The CDR3 DNA sequence: TGTGCCAGCAGCTCTCATGGGGGCTCGTCCATGAATGAGCAGTTCTTC. The V call is TRBV7-2, the J call TRBJ2-1; D may be TRBD1 (6 bases). Per the germline V gene, CDR1 is SGHTA and CDR2 is FQGNSA. The V and J ends lost 4 bases and 7 bases respectively, with 20 bases between them. This CDR3 region has 16 residues.

V gene TRBV6-5 combines with J gene TRBJ2-7; 7 bases fit TRBD1. CDR1 is MNHEY and CDR2 is SVGAGI in the germline V gene. Trimming at V came to 5 bases and at J to 2 bases, leaving 9 bases not matched to a gene. This CDR3 has 15 residues. DNA for the CDR3: TGTGCCAGCAGTAACTTACAGGGGCGTCCCTACGAGCAGTACTTC. Its protein is CASSNLQGRPYEQYF.

The table lists this clonotype with many counts. The rearrangement links TRBV7-2 to TRBJ1-2; 8 bases map to TRBD1. V lost 5 bases, J lost 1 base, and 6 bases stayed unmatched. The CDR3 is made up of 15 amino acids. The germline CDR1 and CDR2 sequences are SGHTA and FQGNSA. The CDR3 DNA sequence: TGTGCCAGCAGCCGACAGGGGATACTTAACTATGGCTACACCTTC. It specifies CASSRQGILNYGYTF.

This clonotype was observed at least ten times. The CDR3 coding sequence is TGTGCCAGCAGCCACGCCGGGACTCTTAGCAATGAGCAGTTCTTC. Protein: CASSHAGTLSNEQFF. This chain links TRBV4-2 with TRBJ2-1, with D perhaps TRBD2 (6 bases). This CDR3 spans 15 amino acids. Germline CDR1 LGHNA, CDR2 YNFKEQ. V lost 3 bases and J 6 bases, leaving 15 bases between the germline ends.

The V and J genes are TRBV12-3 or TRBV12-4 and TRBJ1-2; 7 bases are shared with TRBD1. The trim removed 5 bases at V and 8 bases at J, leaving 14 bases unmatched. The CDR3 has 15 residues. CDR3 DNA sequence: TGTGCCAGCAGTCCAACAGGGGTAAAATTAGAGGGCTACACCTTC. It codes for CASSPTGVKLEGYTF.

The chain carries TRBV7-2 and TRBJ1-6, with no clear D. Deletions cut 0 bases from V and 8 bases from J, with 5 bases between. The CDR3 spans 13 residues. Per the germline V gene, CDR1 is SGHTA and CDR2 is FQGNSA. The CDR3 sequence: CASSLAPDSPLHF. The CDR3 DNA follows: TGTGCCAGCAGCTTAGCTCCCGATTCACCCCTCCACTTT. Full variable domain (remainder filled in from reference TRBV7-2 and TRBJ1-6): GAGVSQSPSNKVTEKGKDVELRCDPISGHTALYWYRQSLGQGLEFLIYFQGNSAPDKSGLPSDRFSAERTGGSVSTLTIQRTQQEDSAVYLCASSLAPDSPLHFGNGTRLTVT.

The V gene is TRBV29-1, the J gene TRBJ1-3, with 7 bases aligning to TRBD1. The V gene end was trimmed by 4 bases and the J gene end by 3 bases; junction bases not matched to a gene: 6. The CDR3 extends over 14 amino acids. CDR1 is SQVTM and CDR2 is ANQGSEA in the germline V gene. CDR3 amino acids: CSVASDRDGNTIYF. The CDR3 nucleotides are TGCAGCGTTGCGTCCGACAGGGATGGAAACACCATATATTTT.

Many counts were recorded for this clonotype. V usage is TRBV6-4 and J usage is TRBJ2-7; 9 bases are shared with TRBD2. CDR1 is MRHNA, CDR2 SNTAGT, per germline. Unmatched junction bases numbered 2, after V lost 0 bases and J lost 2 bases. The CDR3 is 15 residues long. The CDR3 DNA reads as TGTGCCAGCAGTGACTCGACTAGCGGACCCTACGAGCAGTACTTC. It yields the protein CASSDSTSGPYEQYF.

This chain links TRBV20-1 with TRBJ1-4; D not resolved. V lost 0 bases and J 5 bases, leaving 7 bases between the germline ends. The length of the CDR3 is 13 residues. Germline values: CDR1 DFQATT, CDR2 SNEGSKA (reference sequence). The CDR3 protein is CSAREGWNEKLFF. CDR3 coding DNA: TGCAGTGCTAGAGAAGGGTGGAATGAAAAACTGTTTTTT.

The sample holds a few counts of this clonotype. V usage is TRBV7-2 and J usage is TRBJ2-7; possible D gene TRBD1, 6 bases. CDR3 length equals 15 residues. CDR1 is SGHTA, CDR2 FQGNSA, per germline. The V end was cut by 1 base, the J end by 0 bases, with 10 bases between. CDR3 residues: CASSLGRTASYEQYF. In nucleotides, the CDR3 is TGTGCCAGCAGCTTAGGAAGGACAGCCTCCTACGAGCAGTACTTC.

This clonotype was observed a handful of times. The chain links TRBV7-2 to TRBJ1-4; D perhaps matches TRBD1 (6 bases). The CDR3 totals 15 residues. Deletions cut 1 base from V and 5 bases from J, with 11 bases between. Germline CDR1 SGHTA, CDR2 FQGNSA. The CDR3 DNA reads as TGTGCCAGCAGCTTAGAGCAGGGGAGGAATGAAAAACTGTTTTTT. Its protein product is CASSLEQGRNEKLFF.

This clonotype was counted ten times or more. This chain uses TRBV7-9 with TRBJ2-4; D might be TRBD1 (6 bases). Trimming took 5 bases from V and 1 from J, leaving 15 bases between them. The germline gives CDR1 SEHNR, CDR2 FQNEAQ (reference sequence). CDR3 length: 16 amino acids. CDR3 residues: CASSPRGGLAKNIQYF. The CDR3 nucleotides are TGTGCCAGCAGCCCGAGAGGGGGTCTCGCCAAAAACATTCAGTACTTC.

This clonotype was detected ten times or more. V and J are TRBV4-3 and TRBJ2-7, with D perhaps matching TRBD1 (6 bases). V dropped 4 bases and J dropped 2 bases, with 12 bases sitting between them. The CDR3 is 14 residues long. Germline CDR1 reads LGHNA; CDR2 reads YSLEER. The CDR3 region has the DNA TGCGCCAGCAGCCGTGATCCAGGGGCCTACGAGCAGTACTTC. It is translated as CASSRDPGAYEQYF.

This clonotype was seen a handful of times. The chain uses TRBV9 and TRBJ1-1; possibly TRBD1 for D (6 bases). Germline V CDR1 and CDR2: SGDLS, YYNGEE. V dropped 2 bases and J dropped 0 bases, with 8 bases sitting between them. The CDR3 spans 14 residues. This chain's CDR3 is CASSVGGMNTEAFF. The CDR3 DNA sequence: TGTGCCAGCAGCGTGGGGGGCATGAACACTGAAGCTTTCTTT.

V and J are TRBV4-3 and TRBJ2-5; TRBD2 is a possible D gene (6 bases). Germline CDR1 is LGHNA and CDR2 is YSLEER. Trimming left V 0 bases short and J 3 bases short, with 8 bases between. This CDR3 region has 14 residues. Here the CDR3 reads CASSQEWTKETQYF. The CDR3 DNA sequence: TGCGCCAGCAGCCAAGAATGGACTAAAGAGACCCAGTACTTC.

The rearrangement links TRBV20-1 to TRBJ2-7; 9 bases agree with TRBD1. The CDR3 is 12 residues long. Looked up from germline, CDR1 is DFQATT and CDR2 is SNEGSKA (reference sequence). The ends lost 6 bases at V and 5 bases at J; junction bases unmatched: 5. The CDR3 is CSAGDRDHEQYF. As DNA, the CDR3 is TGCAGTGCAGGGGACAGGGACCACGAGCAGTACTTC.

This clonotype showed up just a few times. The chain is built from TRBV25-1 and TRBJ2-3, with 10 positions matching TRBD2. The junction had 6 bases not matched to a gene; V was cut back by 1 base and J by 5 bases. CDR3 length: 16 amino acids. Looked up from germline, CDR1 is MGHDK and CDR2 is SYGVNS. The CDR3 nucleotides are TGTGCCAGCAGTGAATCCAGCGGGAGGGTCGGAGATACGCAGTATTTT. As protein: CASSESSGRVGDTQYF.

This clonotype was seen only a few times. This chain joins TRBV7-9 and TRBJ2-7; 7 nucleotides align to TRBD1. The CDR3 has 15 residues. The V segment lost 6 bases and the J segment 2 bases; nucleotides outside the gene matches: 10. The germline CDR1 and CDR2 sequences are SEHNR and FQNEAQ (reference sequence). This CDR3 is CASSRRQGRTYEQYF. Here the CDR3 DNA reads TGTGCCAGCAGTCGCCGACAGGGCAGGACCTACGAGCAGTACTTC.

The J gene is TRBJ1-2, the V gene TRBV12-3 or TRBV12-4; TRBD1 is a possible D gene (5 bases). The CDR3 is 12 residues long. The V end lost 6 bases, the J end lost 8 bases, and 13 bases lay between the germline ends. The CDR3 region has the DNA TGTGCCAGCAGCTCCCCCCCAGGGGGCTACACCTTC. Protein sequence: CASSSPPGGYTF.

This clonotype showed up just a few times. J is TRBJ2-5 and V is TRBV7-2; 8 positions agree with TRBD1. CDR3 length: 16 amino acids. Germline trimming cut 2 bases from V and 5 bases from J; bases unmatched to any gene: 10. The germline CDR1 and CDR2 sequences are SGHTA and FQGNSA. This chain's CDR3 is CASSLKVQTGDETQYF. CDR3 coding DNA: TGTGCCAGCAGCTTAAAAGTCCAGACAGGGGATGAGACCCAGTACTTC.

This clonotype has more than one count but fewer than ten. The genes are TRBV29-1 and TRBJ2-7; 7 bases match TRBD1. From germline, CDR1 is SQVTM and CDR2 ANQGSEA. The CDR3 is 11 amino acids. With 4 bases clipped from V and 6 bases from J, the junction kept 3 bases outside the gene matches. The DNA for the CDR3 is TGCAGCGTTGTAGCAGGGGGCGAGCAGTACTTC. It specifies CSVVAGGEQYF.

The chain uses TRBV5-1 and TRBJ2-7; possibly TRBD1 for D (5 bases). CDR3 length: 15 residues. Deletions cut 1 base from V and 7 bases from J, with 18 bases between. Germline CDR1 and CDR2: SGHRS and YFSETQ. The CDR3 DNA is TGCGCCAGCAGCTTGATACAGGACCTACGTAGGGAGCAGTACTTC. Translating it yields CASSLIQDLRREQYF.

The chain links TRBV5-4 to TRBJ2-5; D is unclear. The CDR3 has 13 amino acids. Germline CDR1 SGHNT, CDR2 YYREEE (reference sequence). Trimming took 0 bases from V and 5 from J, leaving 8 bases between them. DNA of the CDR3: TGTGCCAGCAGCTTGGAGTTTGAGGAGACCCAGTACTTC. Translating gives CASSLEFEETQYF.

The chain couples TRBV7-2 to TRBJ2-3; D not resolved. Germline V CDR1 and CDR2: SGHTA, FQGNSA. V was clipped by 5 bases and J by 2 bases, with 20 bases between them. This CDR3 region has 17 residues. The CDR3 reads CASSATPLWRNTDTQYF. Here the CDR3 DNA reads TGTGCCAGCAGCGCCACTCCCCTCTGGCGGAACACAGATACGCAGTATTTT.